This T cell receptor (beta chain) stems from a study of OX40 agonist ivuxolimab in advanced cancers. Regarding the study in general: Ivuxolimab was a fully human IgG2 agonistic monoclonal antibody targeting the costimulatory receptor OX40 (CD134). The monotherapy dose-escalation portion (N ≈ 57 patients) of the phase I ivuxolimab trial is reported in the paper. In the dose-escalation cohort, 70% to 90% of patients were male, and the mean age was around 60 years with a range of roughly 23 to 79. Three dose-escalation patients achieved partial responses, one with hepatocellular carcinoma and two with cutaneous melanoma. Among the approximately 54 dose-escalation patients, approximately 20 had hepatocellular carcinoma, approximately 15 melanoma, 9 renal cell carcinoma and 9 head and neck cancer. Patients were allowed to have had prior anti-PD-1, anti-PD-L1 or anti-CTLA-4 therapy, and 40% to 45% of the dose-escalation patients had previously received checkpoint inhibitors. Peripheral TCRbeta sequencing was intended to test whether TCR sequence diversity was altered and clonal T-cell expansion was caused by ivuxolimab. Intravenous ivuxolimab was administered to patients every 2 weeks at six dose levels: 0.01, 0.1, 0.3, 1.5, 3 and 10 mg/kg.

Findings and caveats that apply to the study as a whole: Partial responders in the 0.1-3.0 mg/kg groups had among the lowest normalized peripheral clonal expansion, especially among CD8+ T cells. After ivuxolimab, expanded clones were on average more numerous among CD8+ T cells than among CD4+ T cells. Low levels of normalized T-cell clonal expansion were also seen in some patients who did not respond. At doses of 0.1 to 3.0 mg/kg, clonal expansion of both CD4+ and CD8+ blood T cells was observed from baseline to week 6. The antigen specificity of the clonally expanded peripheral T cells was not determined.

For this clone: The antigen it recognizes is unknown. Per-base qualities were not stored, and no clone one base away is much larger.

Patients with a history of autoimmune disease or receiving systemic immunosuppression were excluded from the trial. In every dose cohort, peripheral blood was drawn for TCR sequencing at baseline, cycle 4 day 1, and cycle 7 day 1. The samples were taken from a phase I, first-in-human, multicenter, open-label dose-escalation trial of ivuxolimab. The trial enrolled adults with locally advanced or metastatic head and neck squamous cell, hepatocellular, melanoma or renal cell carcinoma. Before TCR sequencing, CD4+ T cells and CD8+ T cells from peripheral blood were sorted into separate populations. Genomic DNA was extracted from sorted cells for sequencing of the TCRbeta CDR3 region. The immunoSEQ Assay was used for sequencing of TCRbeta CDR3 regions. This immuneACCESS table, as held by TCRdb, lists in-frame sequences with V and J called but not all clones. Of the missing ones, under half trace to an unresolved V gene in checked studies; the others have no known cause. For this sample the table gives about 27,000 clones, of which approximately 86% were detected only once. The top ten hold about 30% of the sample.

V was cut back by 8 bases and J by 4 bases, leaving a gap of 15 bases between them. The germline V gene (reference sequence) sets CDR1 to MNHEY and CDR2 to SMNVEV. The CDR3 spans 13 residues, from the cysteine through the phenylalanine. The only DNA kept is the CDR3, 39 bases in frame from the first base. The V and J segments used are TRBV27 and TRBJ2-7; the D gene cannot be resolved reliably. This specimen consisted of CD4+ or CD8+ T cells sorted from blood, obtained in a trial of the OX40 agonist ivuxolimab. The source is an adult with an advanced solid tumor such as melanoma, head and neck, liver or kidney cancer. The sequenced DNA is TGTGCCAGCGCCTGGGCCGGCCTTTACGAGCAGTACTTC. This translates into CASAWAGLYEQYF.